Sequencing of this T cell receptor beta chain was carried out in a study of shared clonotypes between healthy human individuals. Sequencing used immunoSEQ multiplex PCR; TCRdb keeps in-frame clones, though not all of them. Of about 2.1 million clones listed, 93% are singletons. CD8 cells classed as naive were CD45RO-negative and positively selected for CCR7, excluding terminally differentiated effector memory CD45RA+ cells. Study-level results: Clonotype sharing across a few donors was observed for about 5.5% of naive CD4 clonotypes.

This CDR3 has 14 residues. Per germline, CDR1 MDHEN and CDR2 SYDVKM. This clone was seen just once. The antigen is unknown. The rearrangement uses TRBV28 and TRBJ2-5; D is uncertain. TRBJ2-7 explains the end of the DNA better; the J call may be wrong. The TCR sequence derives from a man between 18 and 35 years old in good health. Some clones in this sample may be carry-over from other donors' samples. Sequences were obtained from naive CD8+ T cells from PBMCs. The CDR3 DNA sequence: TGTGCCAGCAGTTTATCGGTCCTTTCCTACGAGCAGTACTTC. This encodes CASSLSVLSYEQYF.